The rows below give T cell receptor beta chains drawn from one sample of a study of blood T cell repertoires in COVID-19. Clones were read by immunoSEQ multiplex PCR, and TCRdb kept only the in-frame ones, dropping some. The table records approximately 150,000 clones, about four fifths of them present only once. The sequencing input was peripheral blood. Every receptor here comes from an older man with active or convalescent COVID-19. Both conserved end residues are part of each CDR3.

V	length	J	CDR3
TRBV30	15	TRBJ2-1	CAWRASSPYTDEQFF
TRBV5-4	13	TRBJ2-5	CASSRNGRETQYF
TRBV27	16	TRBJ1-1	CASSFFKDRQNTEAFF
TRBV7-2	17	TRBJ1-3	CASSLWRTGESGNTIYF
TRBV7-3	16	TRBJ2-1	CASSLVPGQGYNEQFF
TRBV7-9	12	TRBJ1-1	CASSFQGTEAFF
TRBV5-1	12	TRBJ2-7	CASQTGNHEQYF
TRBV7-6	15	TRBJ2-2	CASSLVSHNTGELFF
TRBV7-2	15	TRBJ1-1	CASSLGGVSNTEAFF
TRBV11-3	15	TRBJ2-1	CASSLAPGGFNEQFF
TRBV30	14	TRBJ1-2	CAWSVSSGTSGYTF
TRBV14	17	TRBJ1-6	CASSPYRQGGLGSPLHF
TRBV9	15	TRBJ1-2	CASSARQGTNYGYTF